Sequencing of this TCR beta chain was carried out in a study of T cell clonotyping in hematopoietic cell transplantation. As to time point: recipient sample about 28 days before transplant, after cytoreduction. Samples: about 28 days before transplant, then days 30, 100 and 180 after. The repertoire was sequenced with immunoSEQ multiplex PCR; TCRdb's copy has only in-frame clones and lacks some. The sample lists about 10,000 clones, about nine tenths occurring once. This CDR3 spans 14 amino acids. Germline V gene sequence: CDR1 SGHRS, CDR2 YFSETQ. V was shortened by 4 bases and J by 6 bases, with 16 bases between the two germline ends. Overall study findings and caveats: CD4 and CD8 repertoire contributions could not be separated without sorting. Recipient TCR diversity dropped after transplant; expanded clonotypes rose from day 30 to 180.

A word on this clone: Its antigen is unidentified.

J is TRBJ1-1 and V is TRBV5-1; D not resolved. The clonotype originates from a woman in her fifties or sixties with chronic myeloid leukemia. Some clones in this sample may be carry-over from other donors' samples. Sequencing used peripheral blood mononuclear cells, obtained before stem cell transplant. CDR3 protein: CASSAGGRDPEAFF. The CDR3, as DNA: TGCGCCAGCAGCGCCGGAGGTAGGGATCCTGAAGCTTTCTTT. Together with reference TRBV5-1 and TRBJ1-1, the CDR3 gives the full variable domain: KAGVTQTPRYLIKTRGQQVTLSCSPISGHRSVSWYQQTPGQGLQFLFEYFSETQRNKGNFPGRFSGRQFSNSRSEMNVSTLELGDSALYLCASSAGGRDPEAFFGQGTRLTVV.